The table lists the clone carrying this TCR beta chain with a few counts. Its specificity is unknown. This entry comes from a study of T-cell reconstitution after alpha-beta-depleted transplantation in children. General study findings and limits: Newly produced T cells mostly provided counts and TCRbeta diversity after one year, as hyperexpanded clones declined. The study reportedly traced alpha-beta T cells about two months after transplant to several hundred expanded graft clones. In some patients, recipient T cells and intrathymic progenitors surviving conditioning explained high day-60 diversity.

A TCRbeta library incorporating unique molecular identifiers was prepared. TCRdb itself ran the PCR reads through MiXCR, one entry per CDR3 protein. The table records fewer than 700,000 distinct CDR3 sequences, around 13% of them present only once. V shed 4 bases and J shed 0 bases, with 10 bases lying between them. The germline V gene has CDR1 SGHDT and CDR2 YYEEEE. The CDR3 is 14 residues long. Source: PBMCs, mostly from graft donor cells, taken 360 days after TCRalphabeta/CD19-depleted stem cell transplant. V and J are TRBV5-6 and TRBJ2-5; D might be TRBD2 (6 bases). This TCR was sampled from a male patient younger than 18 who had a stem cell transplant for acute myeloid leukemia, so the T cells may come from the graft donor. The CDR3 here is CASSGSGYQETQYF. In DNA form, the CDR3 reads TGTGCCAGCAGCGGTAGCGGTTACCAAGAGACCCAGTACTTC.